The 15 T cell receptor beta chains in this list originate from one sample, sequenced in a study of T cell responses to AZD1222 COVID-19 vaccine. Sequencing was performed with immunoSEQ multiplex PCR; in TCRdb, only in-frame clones are kept and a portion is missing. The sample consists of about 140,000 clones, more than 85% of them appearing once. This specimen consisted of peripheral blood, obtained 28 days after the second AZD1222 dose. These receptors were obtained from an adult who received the AZD1222 COVID-19 vaccine.

A few counts support this clone. The rearrangement joins TRBV5-1 to TRBJ2-3; D might be TRBD1 (6 bases). The CDR3 totals 14 residues. The germline V gene has CDR1 SGHRS and CDR2 YFSETQ. Trimming removed 5 bases at V and 3 bases at J, with 13 bases between. The CDR3 bases are TGCGCCAGCAGGCGTAGGGACATGACAGATACGCAGTATTTT. Translating it yields CASRRRDMTDTQYF.

The rearrangement uses TRBV7-2 and TRBJ1-6; no firm D call. Trimming took off 5 bases at V and 8 bases at J, with 7 bases between the two ends. The CDR3 runs to 12 residues. CDR1 SGHTA and CDR2 FQGNSA come from the germline V gene. The CDR3 sequence: CASSPPDSPLHF. CDR3 nucleotide sequence: TGTGCCAGCAGCCCTCCGGATTCACCCCTCCACTTT.

Here the CDR3 reads CASSREINEQFF. CDR3 in DNA: TGTGCCAGTAGTAGGGAGATAAATGAGCAGTTCTTC. The chain recombines TRBV19 with TRBJ2-1, with D tentatively TRBD2 (5 bases). The germline V and J ends were trimmed by 4 bases and 7 bases, with 8 bases remaining between them. CDR1 is LNHDA and CDR2 is SQIVND in the germline V gene (reference sequence). This CDR3 spans 12 amino acids.

This sequence joins TRBV18 and TRBJ2-6; TRBD1 agrees at 9 bases. The CDR3 totals 17 residues. The germline V gene encodes CDR1 KGHSH and CDR2 LQKENI. V dropped 3 bases and J dropped 1; count of bases not matched to a gene: 4. This CDR3 is CASSPGQGRSGANVLTF. The CDR3 DNA sequence: TGTGCCAGCTCACCCGGACAGGGGAGGTCTGGGGCCAACGTCCTGACTTTC. Combining the CDR3 with reference TRBV18 and TRBJ2-6 gives the whole variable domain NAGVMQNPRHLVRRRGQEARLRCSPMKGHSHVYWYRQLPEEGLKFMVYLQKENIIDESGMPKERFSAEFPKEGPSILRIQQVVRGDSAAYFCASSPGQGRSGANVLTFGAGSRLTVL.

This chain joins TRBV11-2 and TRBJ2-5, with a possible D match to TRBD2 (5 bases). The V end lost 5 bases, the J end lost 5 bases, and 15 bases lay between the germline ends. Germline lookup yields CDR1 SGHAT and CDR2 FQNNGV. The CDR3 has 14 residues. The CDR3 is CASSTSGSGETQYF. CDR3 bases: TGTGCCAGCAGCACTTCGGGGTCGGGGGAGACCCAGTACTTC.

The V gene is TRBV2, the J gene TRBJ1-6; D remains ambiguous. The CDR3 spans 17 residues. V lost 6 bases and J 3 bases, leaving 18 bases between the germline ends. Germline loops: CDR1 SNHLY, CDR2 FYNNEI. In nucleotides, the CDR3 is TGTGCCAGCAGAACGGTGAGGGAGGTCCTCTATAATTCACCCCTCCACTTT. Protein product: CASRTVREVLYNSPLHF.

This rearrangement joins TRBV5-1 to TRBJ2-1; TRBD2 aligns across 10 bases. With V trimmed by 2 bases and J by 4 bases, 3 bases remained unmatched. CDR3 length equals 15 residues. CDR1 and CDR2 (germline): SGHRS, YFSETQ. CDR3 nucleotide sequence: TGCGCCAGCAGCTTTAGCGGGGGGCCTTACAATGAGCAGTTCTTC. Protein sequence: CASSFSGGPYNEQFF.

The CDR3 reads CASSQLVGGEQFF. In nucleotides, the CDR3 is TGTGCCAGCAGCCAACTCGTTGGCGGTGAGCAGTTCTTC. V and J are TRBV3-1 (or the pseudogene TRBV3-2) and TRBJ2-1; D gene ambiguous. V gave up 2 bases and J gave up 9 bases, with 11 bases separating them. Germline assignment: CDR1 LGHDT and CDR2 YNNKEL (reference sequence). This CDR3 has 13 residues.

The CDR3 coding sequence is TGCGCCAGCAGCGTTGGGGCAGGTATGAATGCCGGGGAGCTGTTTTTT. This gives the protein CASSVGAGMNAGELFF. This chain links TRBV4-3 with TRBJ2-2; D perhaps matches TRBD1 (5 bases). This CDR3 is 16 amino acids long. Germline assignment: CDR1 LGHNA and CDR2 YSLEER. V was pared by 5 bases and J by 6 bases, with 19 bases between.

The chain combines TRBV9 with TRBJ1-1, with D maybe TRBD1 (6 bases). V lost 2 bases and J 2 bases, leaving 13 bases between the germline ends. Germline V gene sequence: CDR1 SGDLS, CDR2 YYNGEE. This CDR3 is 15 amino acids long. The CDR3 bases are TGTGCCAGCAGCGTGGGGGCAGCTGAAAACACTGAAGCTTTCTTT. The encoded protein is CASSVGAAENTEAFF.

The rearrangement uses TRBV5-1 and TRBJ2-7; the match to TRBD2 covers 10 bases. The CDR3 runs to 14 residues. Germline V CDR1 and CDR2: SGHRS, YFSETQ. V was clipped by 6 bases and J by 1 base; unmatched bases: 4. CDR3 in DNA: TGCGCCAGCAAGGTAGCGGGAGGTTCCTACGAGCAGTACTTC. Translated: CASKVAGGSYEQYF.

This clone was observed once. CDR3 in amino acids: CSVETGRTYEQYF. The CDR3 nucleotides read TGCAGCGTTGAAACAGGACGAACCTACGAGCAGTACTTC. The chain links TRBV29-1 to TRBJ2-7, with a possible D match to TRBD1 (5 bases). The germline gives CDR1 SQVTM, CDR2 ANQGSEA. V was pared by 2 bases and J by 2 bases, with 10 bases between. The length of the CDR3 is 13 residues.

The chain joins TRBV5-6 to TRBJ1-5, with D uncertain. The ends were cut back, 2 bases at V and 5 bases at J, with 5 bases in the middle. The CDR3 covers 12 residues. Germline V gene data show CDR1 as SGHDT and CDR2 as YYEEEE. CDR3 protein: CASSLVDQPQHF. The CDR3 DNA reads as TGTGCCAGCAGCTTAGTGGATCAGCCCCAGCATTTT.

This clone was seen only once. This chain connects TRBV9 to TRBJ1-6, with no clear D. The CDR3 is 12 amino acids. The ends were cut back, 0 bases at V and 9 bases at J, with 4 bases in the middle. Germline V gene sequence: CDR1 SGDLS, CDR2 YYNGEE. Written as DNA, the CDR3 is TGTGCCAGCAGCGTAGATGGTTCACCCCTCCACTTT. It specifies CASSVDGSPLHF. Using reference TRBV9 and TRBJ1-6 for the parts outside the CDR3, the full variable domain is DSGVTQTPKHLITATGQRVTLRCSPRSGDLSVYWYQQSLDQGLQFLIQYYNGEERAKGNILERFSAQQFPDLHSELNLSSLELGDSALYFCASSVDGSPLHFGNGTRLTVT.

This rearrangement joins TRBV4-3 to TRBJ2-2; the D gene is possibly TRBD1 (5 bases). The CDR3 sequence is 16 residues long. Between the trimmed V and J ends, which lost 1 base and 5 bases, there was a span of 14 bases. Germline V lookup: CDR1 LGHNA, CDR2 YSLEER. CDR3 sequence reads: CASSQGRAGRTGELFF. In DNA form, the CDR3 reads TGCGCCAGCAGCCAAGGTCGGGCAGGGCGAACCGGGGAGCTGTTTTTT.